Shown below are 22 T cell receptor beta chains from a single sample sequenced in a study of T cell responses to AZD1222 COVID-19 vaccine. The repertoire was sequenced with immunoSEQ multiplex PCR; TCRdb's copy has only in-frame clones and lacks some. The sample includes roughly 67,000 clones, 88% of them seen just once. This specimen consisted of peripheral blood, obtained on day 0 of AZD1222 vaccination. The receptors derive from an adult in good health.

This clone was picked up a small number of times. The CDR3 spells CAISESASHGYEQYF. The CDR3, as DNA: TGTGCCATCAGTGAGTCAGCTAGCCACGGCTACGAGCAGTACTTC. This chain uses TRBV10-3 with TRBJ2-7; D is possibly TRBD2 (5 bases). The CDR3 runs to 15 residues. The germline V gene encodes CDR1 ENHRY and CDR2 SYGVKD. The ends were cut back, 0 bases at V and 3 bases at J, with 12 bases in the middle.

The rearrangement joins TRBV3-1 (or the pseudogene TRBV3-2) to TRBJ1-6; D is ambiguous. Trimming removed 4 bases at V and 6 bases at J, with 7 bases between. This CDR3 contains 13 residues. Looked up from germline, CDR1 is LGHDT and CDR2 is YNNKEL (reference sequence). Here the CDR3 reads CASSPLFNSPLHF. The CDR3, as DNA: TGTGCCAGCAGCCCCCTGTTTAATTCACCCCTCCACTTT.

The gene calls are TRBV5-1 and TRBJ2-7, with 10 bases that match TRBD1. Germline CDR1 reads SGHRS; CDR2 reads YFSETQ. Trimming took 0 bases from V and 6 from J; bases not matched to a gene: 6. The CDR3 runs to 15 residues. The CDR3 bases are TGCGCCAGCAGCTTGGTGGGACAGGGGAGTACCGAGCAGTACTTC. Residues: CASSLVGQGSTEQYF.

The chain is built from TRBV2 and TRBJ2-6; the D gene could be TRBD1 or TRBD2 (5 bases each). The germline CDR1 and CDR2 sequences are SNHLY and FYNNEI. This CDR3 is built from 13 residues. Trimming pared 8 bases from V and 2 bases from J, leaving 7 bases between. The CDR3 region has the DNA TGTGCCAGCTTGGGGGCTGGGGCCAACGTCCTGACTTTC. It encodes CASLGAGANVLTF.

V and J are TRBV5-8 and TRBJ2-1, with 9 bases matching TRBD2. The CDR3 has 20 amino acids. From germline, CDR1 is SGHTS and CDR2 YDEGEE. J was trimmed by 0 bases and V by 4 bases; bases with no gene match: 17. CDR3 in DNA: TGTGCCAGCAGCCGAATTTTGACTAGCGGATTCTTCAGCTCCTACAATGAGCAGTTCTTC. Translation: CASSRILTSGFFSSYNEQFF.

V is TRBV9 and J is TRBJ1-2; TRBD1 matches 9 bases. The germline V gene encodes CDR1 SGDLS and CDR2 YYNGEE. The junction had 11 bases not matched to a gene; V was cut back by 1 base and J by 7 bases. The CDR3 runs 16 residues. The CDR3, as DNA: TGTGCCAGCAGCGTAAGTCCGGGACAGGGTTCATTTGGCTACACCTTC. Translating it yields CASSVSPGQGSFGYTF. The full variable domain, completed using reference TRBV9 and TRBJ1-2, is DSGVTQTPKHLITATGQRVTLRCSPRSGDLSVYWYQQSLDQGLQFLIQYYNGEERAKGNILERFSAQQFPDLHSELNLSSLELGDSALYFCASSVSPGQGSFGYTFGSGTRLTVV.

The table lists this clone with a count of one. The chain carries TRBV9 and TRBJ2-3; D remains unclear. The CDR3 contains 15 residues. Per germline, CDR1 SGDLS and CDR2 YYNGEE. V shed 6 bases and J shed 0 bases, with 14 bases lying between them. CDR3 protein: CASTTGTSSTDTQYF. CDR3 nucleotides: TGTGCCAGCACCACCGGCACATCTAGCACAGATACGCAGTATTTT.

V usage is TRBV5-1 and J usage is TRBJ1-4; the D is unclear. The CDR3 covers 15 residues. Trimming pared 1 base from V and 2 bases from J, leaving 9 bases between. Germline CDR1 and CDR2: SGHRS and YFSETQ. The CDR3, as DNA: TGCGCCAGCAGCTTGAGTGGTGGTACTAATGAAAAACTGTTTTTT. It translates to CASSLSGGTNEKLFF.

This chain connects TRBV6-4 to TRBJ1-5; D unclear. The germline V gene encodes CDR1 MRHNA and CDR2 SNTAGT. The CDR3 is 14 amino acids. Trimming shortened V by 2 bases and J by 6 bases, and 11 bases separated the two germline ends. In DNA, the CDR3 is TGTGCCAGCAGTGACGGTCCGGGAGCTCAGCCCCAGCATTTT. Translating gives CASSDGPGAQPQHF.

The chain employs TRBV9 and TRBJ2-7; no clear D. V lost 0 bases and J 0 bases, leaving 7 bases between the germline ends. This CDR3 contains 14 residues. Germline lookup yields CDR1 SGDLS and CDR2 YYNGEE. CDR3 DNA sequence: TGTGCCAGCAGCGTAGGGCAGGACTCCTACGAGCAGTACTTC. Its translation: CASSVGQDSYEQYF.

The chain links TRBV6-5 to TRBJ2-5, with 7 nucleotides matching TRBD1. The V and J ends lost 5 bases and 2 bases, in that order; junction bases with no gene match: 5. CDR3 length: 14 amino acids. The germline CDR1 and CDR2 sequences are MNHEY and SVGAGI. The CDR3 region is CASSNPGQQETQYF. The CDR3 DNA follows: TGTGCCAGCAGTAACCCGGGACAGCAAGAGACCCAGTACTTC.

The chain is built from TRBV7-9 and TRBJ1-2; no reliable D call. CDR3 length equals 14 residues. Trimming took 1 base from V and 2 from J, leaving 8 bases between them. Germline V gene sequence: CDR1 SEHNR, CDR2 FQNEAQ (reference sequence). The CDR3 nucleotides read TGTGCCAGCAGCTTAGAATTGCCCAACTATGGCTACACCTTC. Translated, it gives CASSLELPNYGYTF.

The chain couples TRBV7-2 to TRBJ1-1; D may be TRBD1 (5 bases). Germline V gene lookup returns CDR1 SGHTA and CDR2 FQGNSA. V was pared by 4 bases and J by 4 bases, with 13 bases between. This CDR3 region has 14 residues. Here the CDR3 DNA reads TGTGCCAGCAGCTCTCTCGGGCAGGGCACTGAAGCTTTCTTT. This codes for CASSSLGQGTEAFF.

The chain joins TRBV27 to TRBJ2-1, with D perhaps TRBD2 (7 bases). CDR1 is MNHEY and CDR2 is SMNVEV in the germline V gene (reference sequence). The CDR3 contains 15 residues. V lost 0 bases to trimming and J lost 8 bases, with 14 bases between them. CDR3 nucleotides: TGTGCCAGCAGTTTATCGAGGGGGGGCGTGTATGAGCAGTTCTTC. Its translation: CASSLSRGGVYEQFF.

The V gene is TRBV19, the J gene TRBJ1-5; tentative D call: TRBD1 (6 bases). This CDR3 contains 15 residues. The V end lost 3 bases, the J end lost 5 bases, and 14 bases lay between the germline ends. Per the germline V gene, CDR1 is LNHDA and CDR2 is SQIVND (reference sequence). The CDR3 spells CASSMKGHRDQPQHF. The CDR3 DNA follows: TGTGCCAGTAGTATGAAGGGCCACAGGGATCAGCCCCAGCATTTT.

V gene TRBV5-1 combines with J gene TRBJ2-3, with TRBD2 matching 7 bases. J was trimmed by 2 bases and V by 0 bases; bases with no gene match: 6. Germline assignment: CDR1 SGHRS and CDR2 YFSETQ. The CDR3 has 16 amino acids. This CDR3 is CASSLGLAANTDTQYF. Written as DNA, the CDR3 is TGCGCCAGCAGCTTGGGGCTAGCGGCGAACACAGATACGCAGTATTTT.

This clone was seen only a few times. The V gene is TRBV7-2, the J gene TRBJ2-1; 10 bases match TRBD2. Germline loops: CDR1 SGHTA, CDR2 FQGNSA. This CDR3 spans 14 amino acids. Trimming cost V 1 base and J 8 bases; bases outside gene matches: 2. The CDR3, as DNA: TGTGCCAGCAGCTTAGATAGCGGGGGGTATGAGCAGTTCTTC. Its protein is CASSLDSGGYEQFF. Variable domain in full (rest from reference TRBV7-2 and TRBJ2-1): GAGVSQSPSNKVTEKGKDVELRCDPISGHTALYWYRQSLGQGLEFLIYFQGNSAPDKSGLPSDRFSAERTGGSVSTLTIQRTQQEDSAVYLCASSLDSGGYEQFFGPGTRLTVL.

This chain connects TRBV18 to TRBJ1-1; D possibly corresponds to TRBD1 (5 bases). The CDR3 spans 13 residues. Between the trimmed V and J ends, which lost 2 bases and 7 bases, there was a span of 11 bases. The germline V gene encodes CDR1 KGHSH and CDR2 LQKENI. CDR3 nucleotide sequence: TGTGCCAGCTCACCAATGGCAGGGTATGAAGCTTTCTTT. As protein: CASSPMAGYEAFF.

The rearrangement uses TRBV4-3 and TRBJ1-5; no reliable D call. CDR3 length equals 15 residues. Looked up from germline, CDR1 is LGHNA and CDR2 is YSLEER. V was clipped by 0 bases and J by 5 bases, with 11 bases between them. The DNA of the CDR3 is TGCGCCAGCAGCCAAGATTCCGGTTACTATCAGCCCCAGCATTTT. Translation gives CASSQDSGYYQPQHF.

The gene calls are TRBV19 and TRBJ2-1, with D perhaps TRBD1 (5 bases). The germline V and J ends were trimmed by 3 bases and 7 bases, with 7 bases remaining between them. The CDR3 totals 12 residues. Germline V gene lookup returns CDR1 LNHDA and CDR2 SQIVND (reference sequence). The chain's CDR3 is CASSMPGNEQFF. The CDR3 DNA sequence: TGTGCCAGTAGTATGCCAGGGAATGAGCAGTTCTTC.

The V and J genes are TRBV15 and TRBJ2-1, with 9 bases that match TRBD2. Germline V CDR1 and CDR2: LNHNV, YYDKDF (reference sequence). CDR3 size: 20 residues. V shed 5 bases and J 0 bases; nucleotides not matched to a gene: 17. The CDR3 loop is CATSFLGRVAGASSYNEQFF. The CDR3 nucleotides are TGTGCCACCAGCTTCCTAGGGAGGGTAGCGGGGGCCAGCTCCTACAATGAGCAGTTCTTC.

This chain links TRBV4-1 with TRBJ2-3; TRBD2 is a possible D gene (7 bases). V lost 1 base and J lost 6, with 11 bases in between. The CDR3 is made up of 14 amino acids. The germline gives CDR1 MGHRA, CDR2 YSYEKL. Here the CDR3 reads CASSQGGGLDTQYF. In DNA, the CDR3 is TGCGCCAGCAGCCAAGGGGGGGGCCTGGATACGCAGTATTTT.